This TCR beta chain was retrieved from a study of molecular identifiers for immune sequencing clone quantification. About the research overall: In replicates, RNA taken from roughly 18,000 or 92,000 naive CD8 cells was divided five ways, and four portions underwent sequencing.

The authors sorted naive CD8 T cells as CD8+CD4-CCR7+CD45RA+. This clonotype has at least ten counts. Its antigen is not known. Overall study results and limits: Over 99% of effector molecules, yet under 1% of naive-cell molecules, were held by clones above 20 RNA copies.

TCRdb re-analysed the PCR reads in MiXCR, keeping a single row per CDR3 protein. The sample has 250,000 to 350,000 distinct CDR3 sequences; about 21% are singletons. Germline values: CDR1 MGHRA, CDR2 YSYEKL. V shed 3 bases and J shed 6 bases, with 12 bases lying between them. The CDR3 is 14 residues long. Material for sequencing was naive CD8+ T cells from blood, with Jurkat cell RNA spiked in. As for subset: FACS-sorted CD8+CD4-CCR7+CD45RA+ naive T cells. This TCR derives from a human donor in good health. Some libraries in this study had Jurkat cell RNA spiked in. The chain recombines TRBV4-1 with TRBJ2-1; D is possibly TRBD1 (6 bases). The CDR3 bases are TGCGCCAGCAGCCATGTCAAACAGGGCAATGAGCAGTTCTTC. Translating gives CASSHVKQGNEQFF.